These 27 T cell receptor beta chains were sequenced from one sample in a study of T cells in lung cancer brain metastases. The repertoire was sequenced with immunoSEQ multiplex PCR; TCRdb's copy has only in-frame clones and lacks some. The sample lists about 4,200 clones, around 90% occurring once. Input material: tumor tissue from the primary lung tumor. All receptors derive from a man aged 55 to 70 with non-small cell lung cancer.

The CDR3 bases are TGTGCCAGCAGCAAAGACCTAGCGGGGCAAGAGACCCAGTACTTC. Translating it yields CASSKDLAGQETQYF. The rearrangement uses TRBV21-1 and TRBJ2-5; TRBD2 is the table's D call and was not checked against the DNA. TRBV21-1 is recorded as a pseudogene. The CDR3 is 15 residues long.

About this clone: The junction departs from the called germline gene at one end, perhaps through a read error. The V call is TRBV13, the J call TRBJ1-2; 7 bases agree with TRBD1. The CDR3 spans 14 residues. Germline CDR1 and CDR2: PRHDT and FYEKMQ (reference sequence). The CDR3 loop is CASSLGTENYGYTF. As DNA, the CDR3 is TGTGCCAGCAGCCTAGGGACAGAGAACTATGGCTACACCTTC.

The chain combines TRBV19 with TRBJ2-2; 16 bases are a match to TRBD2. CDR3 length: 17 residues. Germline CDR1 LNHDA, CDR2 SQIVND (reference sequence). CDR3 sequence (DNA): TGTGCTTCTAGGGGACTAGCGGGAGGGCTAGGCACCGGGGAGCTGTTTTTT. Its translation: CASRGLAGGLGTGELFF.

The CDR3 loop reads CASSPDRFTLSGYTF. The DNA for the CDR3 is TGTGCCAGTAGCCCGGACAGGTTTACCCTTAGTGGCTACACCTTC. The chain recombines TRBV19 with TRBJ1-2, with 7 nucleotides matching TRBD1. The germline V gene has CDR1 LNHDA and CDR2 SQIVND (reference sequence). The V segment lost 6 bases and the J segment 7 bases; nucleotides outside the gene matches: 14. The length of the CDR3 is 15 residues.

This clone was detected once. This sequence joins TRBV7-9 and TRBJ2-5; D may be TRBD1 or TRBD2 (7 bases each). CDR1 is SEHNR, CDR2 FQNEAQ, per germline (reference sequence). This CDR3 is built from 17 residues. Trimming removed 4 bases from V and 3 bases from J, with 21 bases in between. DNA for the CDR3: TGTGCCAGCAGCTCCCCGTGGGGAGGGGGCGCAGAAGAGACCCAGTACTTC. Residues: CASSSPWGGGAEETQYF.

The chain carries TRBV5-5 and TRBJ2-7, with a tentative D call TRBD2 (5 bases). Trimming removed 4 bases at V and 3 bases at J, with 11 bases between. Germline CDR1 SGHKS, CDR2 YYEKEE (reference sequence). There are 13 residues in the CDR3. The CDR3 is CASSVASSYEQYF. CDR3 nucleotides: TGTGCCAGCAGCGTCGCTAGCAGCTACGAGCAGTACTTC.

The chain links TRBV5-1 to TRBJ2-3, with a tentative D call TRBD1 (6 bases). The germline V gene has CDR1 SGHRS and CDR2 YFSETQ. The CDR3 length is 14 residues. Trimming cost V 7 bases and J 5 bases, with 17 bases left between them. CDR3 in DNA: TGCGCCAGCTCTGAGCCAGGGGCGGAAGATACGCAGTATTTT. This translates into CASSEPGAEDTQYF.

CDR3 nucleotides: TGTGCCAGCACCCCCGACTATGGCTACACCTTC. Its translation is CASTPDYGYTF. The rearrangement joins TRBV7-2 to TRBJ1-2; D is uncertain. In germline, CDR1 is SGHTA, CDR2 FQGNSA. The CDR3 runs to 11 residues. Trimming pared 7 bases from V and 3 bases from J, leaving 6 bases between.

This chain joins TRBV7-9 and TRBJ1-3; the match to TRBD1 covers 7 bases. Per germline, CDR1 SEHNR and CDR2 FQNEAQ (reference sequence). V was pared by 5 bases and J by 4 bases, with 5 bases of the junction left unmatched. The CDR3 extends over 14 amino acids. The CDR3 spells CASSRWDSGNTIYF. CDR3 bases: TGTGCCAGCAGCCGATGGGACAGCGGAAACACCATATATTTT.

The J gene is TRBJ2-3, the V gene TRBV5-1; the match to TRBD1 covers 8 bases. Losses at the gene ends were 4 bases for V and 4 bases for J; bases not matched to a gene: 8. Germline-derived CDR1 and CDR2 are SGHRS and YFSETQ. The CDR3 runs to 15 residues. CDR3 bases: TGCGCCAGCAGCCTCGACAGGGGTACATCAGATACGCAGTATTTT. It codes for CASSLDRGTSDTQYF.

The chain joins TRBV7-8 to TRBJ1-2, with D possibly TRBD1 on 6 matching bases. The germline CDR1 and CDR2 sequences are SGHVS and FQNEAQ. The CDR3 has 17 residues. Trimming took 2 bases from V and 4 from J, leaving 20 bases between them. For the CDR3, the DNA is TGTGCCAGCAGCTTACCCACCGGGGGGGGCGCCAGCTATGGCTACACCTTC. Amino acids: CASSLPTGGGASYGYTF.

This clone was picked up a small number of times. The CDR3: CASSISSGAYNEQFF. DNA of the CDR3: TGTGCCAGTAGTATCTCTAGCGGGGCCTACAATGAGCAGTTCTTC. The chain joins TRBV19 to TRBJ2-1, with 9 nucleotides matching TRBD2. Germline trimming cut 3 bases from V and 2 bases from J; bases unmatched to any gene: 2. CDR3 length equals 15 residues. Germline values: CDR1 LNHDA, CDR2 SQIVND (reference sequence). The full variable domain, rest sourced from reference TRBV19 and TRBJ2-1, is DGGITQSPKYLFRKEGQNVTLSCEQNLNHDAMYWYRQDPGQGLRLIYYSQIVNDFQKGDIAEGYSVSREKKESFPLTVTSAQKNPTAFYLCASSISSGAYNEQFFGPGTRLTVL.

CDR3: CASSLHLAGGTSYEQYF. DNA for the CDR3: TGCGCCAGCAGCCTACACCTGGCGGGAGGAACCTCCTACGAGCAGTACTTC. The V call is TRBV4-3, the J call TRBJ2-7; 8 positions match TRBD2. This CDR3 spans 17 amino acids. Germline V lookup: CDR1 LGHNA, CDR2 YSLEER. V lost 4 bases and J lost 0; bases outside the gene matches: 11.

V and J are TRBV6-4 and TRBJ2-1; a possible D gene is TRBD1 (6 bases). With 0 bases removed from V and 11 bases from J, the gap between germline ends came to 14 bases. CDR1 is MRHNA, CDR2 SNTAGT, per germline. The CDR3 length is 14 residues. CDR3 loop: CASSDSGQGMKQFF. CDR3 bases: TGTGCCAGCAGTGACTCAGGGCAGGGGATGAAGCAGTTCTTC.

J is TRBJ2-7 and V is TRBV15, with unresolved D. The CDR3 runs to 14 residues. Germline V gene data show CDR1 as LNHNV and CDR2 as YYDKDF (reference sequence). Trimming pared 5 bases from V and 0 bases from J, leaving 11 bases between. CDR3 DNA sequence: TGTGCCACCAGCGCCGACCGTAGCTCCTACGAGCAGTACTTC. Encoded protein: CATSADRSSYEQYF. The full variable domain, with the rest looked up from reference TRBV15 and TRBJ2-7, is DAMVIQNPRYQVTQFGKPVTLSCSQTLNHNVMYWYQQKSSQAPKLLFHYYDKDFNNEADTPDNFQSRRPNTSFCFLDIRSPGLGDTAMYLCATSADRSSYEQYFGPGTRLTVT.

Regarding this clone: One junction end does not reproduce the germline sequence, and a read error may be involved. The DNA of the CDR3 is TGTGCCAGCAGCTTAGACGGGCCGTTAGATATGCAGTATTTT. Protein sequence: CASSLDGPLDMQYF. The chain employs TRBV7-2 and TRBJ2-3, with unresolved D. This CDR3 contains 14 residues. Germline-derived CDR1 and CDR2 are SGHTA and FQGNSA. Full variable domain (rest looked up from reference TRBV7-2 and TRBJ2-3): GAGVSQSPSNKVTEKGKDVELRCDPISGHTALYWYRQSLGQGLEFLIYFQGNSAPDKSGLPSDRFSAERTGGSVSTLTIQRTQQEDSAVYLCASSLDGPLDMQYFGPGTRLTVL.

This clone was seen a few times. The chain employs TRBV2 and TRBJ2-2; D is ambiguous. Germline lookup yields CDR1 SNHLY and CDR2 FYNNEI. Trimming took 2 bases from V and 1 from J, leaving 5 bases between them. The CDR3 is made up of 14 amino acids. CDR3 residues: CASSERQNTGELFF. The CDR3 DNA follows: TGTGCCAGCAGTGAACGGCAGAACACCGGGGAGCTGTTTTTT.

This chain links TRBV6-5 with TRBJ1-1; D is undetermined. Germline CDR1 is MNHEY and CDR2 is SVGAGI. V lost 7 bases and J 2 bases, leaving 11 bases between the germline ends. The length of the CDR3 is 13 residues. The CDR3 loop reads CASTMPGNTEAFF. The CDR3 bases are TGTGCCAGCACCATGCCGGGTAACACTGAAGCTTTCTTT.

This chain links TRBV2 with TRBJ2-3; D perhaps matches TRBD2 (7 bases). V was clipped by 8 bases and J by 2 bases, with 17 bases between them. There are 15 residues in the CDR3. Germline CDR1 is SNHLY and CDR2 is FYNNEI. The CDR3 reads CASRLRGGHTDTQYF. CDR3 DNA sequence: TGTGCCAGCCGTCTACGCGGGGGACACACAGATACGCAGTATTTT.

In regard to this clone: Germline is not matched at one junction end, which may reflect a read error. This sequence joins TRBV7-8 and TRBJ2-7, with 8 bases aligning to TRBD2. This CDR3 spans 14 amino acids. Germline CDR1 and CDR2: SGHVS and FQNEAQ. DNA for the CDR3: TGTGCCAGTAGCTTACTAGCGGTGACCTACGAGCAGTACTTC. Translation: CASSLLAVTYEQYF. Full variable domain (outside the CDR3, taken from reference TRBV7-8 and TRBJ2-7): GAGVSQSPRYKVAKRGQDVALRCDPISGHVSLFWYQQALGQGPEFLTYFQNEAQLDKSGLPSDRFFAERPEGSVSTLKIQRTQQEDSAVYLCASSLLAVTYEQYFGPGTRLTVT.

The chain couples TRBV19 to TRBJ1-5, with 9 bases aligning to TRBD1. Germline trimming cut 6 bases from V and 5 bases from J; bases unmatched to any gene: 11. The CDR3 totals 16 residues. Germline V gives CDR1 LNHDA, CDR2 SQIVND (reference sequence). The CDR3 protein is CASSQGQGRAYQPQHF. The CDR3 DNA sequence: TGTGCCAGTAGCCAAGGACAGGGGAGAGCGTATCAGCCCCAGCATTTT.

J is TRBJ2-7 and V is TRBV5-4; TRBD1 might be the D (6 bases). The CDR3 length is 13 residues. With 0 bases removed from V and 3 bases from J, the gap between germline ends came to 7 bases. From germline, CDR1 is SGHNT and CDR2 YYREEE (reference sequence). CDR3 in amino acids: CASSLGQVYEQYF. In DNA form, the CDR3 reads TGTGCCAGCAGCTTGGGACAGGTCTACGAGCAGTACTTC.

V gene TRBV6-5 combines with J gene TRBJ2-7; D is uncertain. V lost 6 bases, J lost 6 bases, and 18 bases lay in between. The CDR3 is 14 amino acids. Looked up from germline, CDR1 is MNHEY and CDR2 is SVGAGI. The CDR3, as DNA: TGTGCCAGCAGCTCCTCCGACCGTGGCCGCGAGCAGTACTTC. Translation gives CASSSSDRGREQYF.

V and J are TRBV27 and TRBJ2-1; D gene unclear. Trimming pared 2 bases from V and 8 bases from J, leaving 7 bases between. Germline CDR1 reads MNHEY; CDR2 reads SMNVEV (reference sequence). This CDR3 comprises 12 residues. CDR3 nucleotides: TGTGCCAGCAGTTTAGGTACGGATGAGCAGTTCTTC. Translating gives CASSLGTDEQFF.

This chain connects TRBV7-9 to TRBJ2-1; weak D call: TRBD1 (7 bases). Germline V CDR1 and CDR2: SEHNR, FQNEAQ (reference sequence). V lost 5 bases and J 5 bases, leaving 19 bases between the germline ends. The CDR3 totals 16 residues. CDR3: CASSARGDGADNEQFF. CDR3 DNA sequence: TGTGCCAGCAGCGCCAGGGGGGACGGGGCCGACAATGAGCAGTTCTTC.

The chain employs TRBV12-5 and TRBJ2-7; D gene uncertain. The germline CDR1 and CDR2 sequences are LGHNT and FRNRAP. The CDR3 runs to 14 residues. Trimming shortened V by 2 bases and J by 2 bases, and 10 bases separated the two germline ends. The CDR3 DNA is TGTGCTAGTGGTTTGTTCCCAGTACCCTACGAGCAGTACTTC. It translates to CASGLFPVPYEQYF.

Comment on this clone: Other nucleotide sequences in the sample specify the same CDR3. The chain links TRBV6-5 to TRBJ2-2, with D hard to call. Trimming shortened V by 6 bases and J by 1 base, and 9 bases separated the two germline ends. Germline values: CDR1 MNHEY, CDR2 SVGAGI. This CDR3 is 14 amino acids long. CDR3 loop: CASRSDRNTGELFF. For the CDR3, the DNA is TGTGCCAGCAGATCTGATAGGAACACCGGGGAGCTGTTTTTT.